What follows are 6 T cell receptor beta chains derived from one specimen sequenced in a study of long-term antiretroviral therapy in people with HIV. With survey level as its setting, the immunoSEQ assay was v3.0. Clones were sequenced by immunoSEQ multiplex PCR, and TCRdb holds only the in-frame ones, with some missing. The sample comprises some 25,000 clones, roughly 83% of which are singletons, and roughly 16% rests with the top ten. Sequenced here: unsorted PBMCs, sampled 4.2 to 4.5 years after starting antiretroviral therapy. The receptors stem from a man under 40 with HIV.

A note on this clone: Other DNA variants within this sample encode the same CDR3. The chain links TRBV6-1 to TRBJ2-1, with 8 bases fitting TRBD2. Trimming cost V 2 bases and J 0 bases; bases outside gene matches: 0. This CDR3 is built from 15 residues. CDR1 and CDR2 from the germline V gene are MNHNS and SASEGT. The CDR3 DNA follows: TGTGCCAGCAGTGAACTAGCGGGCTCCTACAATGAGCAGTTCTTC. It is translated as CASSELAGSYNEQFF.

In its sample, this clone was seen once. The chain recombines TRBV7-2 with TRBJ1-5, with D perhaps matching TRBD1 (5 bases). Trimming left V 0 bases short and J 4 bases short, with 10 bases between. Germline assignment: CDR1 SGHTA and CDR2 FQGNSA. The CDR3 has 15 residues. CDR3 region: CASSLAGQNNQPQHF. Here the CDR3 DNA reads TGTGCCAGCAGCTTAGCGGGGCAGAATAATCAGCCCCAGCATTTT. The variable domain in full, with the rest retrieved from reference TRBV7-2 and TRBJ1-5, is GAGVSQSPSNKVTEKGKDVELRCDPISGHTALYWYRQSLGQGLEFLIYFQGNSAPDKSGLPSDRFSAERTGGSVSTLTIQRTQQEDSAVYLCASSLAGQNNQPQHFGDGTRLSIL.

In nucleotides, the CDR3 is TGTGCCAGCAGCTTAGCGCGCGCGGGAGGAGGGTACAATGAGCAGTTCTTC. It translates to CASSLARAGGGYNEQFF. The chain combines TRBV7-2 with TRBJ2-1; the match to TRBD2 covers 8 bases. V trimming: 0 bases; J trimming: 4 bases; junction bases outside the gene matches: 8. The CDR3 spans 17 residues. Germline V lookup: CDR1 SGHTA, CDR2 FQGNSA.

This clone was found once. The V and J genes are TRBV6-5 and TRBJ2-5; 7 nucleotides line up with TRBD1. J was trimmed by 2 bases and V by 4 bases; bases with no gene match: 7. The CDR3 sequence is 15 residues long. Germline CDR1 reads MNHEY; CDR2 reads SVGAGI. The CDR3 loop is CASSSHDRVQETQYF. The CDR3 coding sequence is TGTGCCAGCAGTTCCCATGACAGGGTTCAAGAGACCCAGTACTTC.

The chain joins TRBV19 to TRBJ1-4; D perhaps matches TRBD1 (6 bases). CDR1 and CDR2 from the germline V gene are LNHDA and SQIVND (reference sequence). V was shortened by 4 bases and J by 5 bases, with 20 bases between the two germline ends. This CDR3 has 17 amino acids. The CDR3, as DNA: TGTGCCAGTAGTAGGACAAGACTGGACAGTCTAAATGAAAAACTGTTTTTT. This codes for CASSRTRLDSLNEKLFF. Full variable domain (remainder filled in from reference TRBV19 and TRBJ1-4): DGGITQSPKYLFRKEGQNVTLSCEQNLNHDAMYWYRQDPGQGLRLIYYSQIVNDFQKGDIAEGYSVSREKKESFPLTVTSAQKNPTAFYLCASSRTRLDSLNEKLFFGSGTQLSVL.

The J gene is TRBJ1-6, the V gene TRBV7-9; tentatively, D is TRBD1 (5 bases). Germline values: CDR1 SEHNR, CDR2 FQNEAQ (reference sequence). V was trimmed by 6 bases and J by 8 bases, leaving 20 bases between them. The CDR3 is 16 amino acids. CDR3 bases: TGTGCCAGCAGTCCGAGAGGGGTCGGGATAGATTCACCCCTCCACTTT. Its translation is CASSPRGVGIDSPLHF.